This TCR beta chain was recorded in a study of cytomegalovirus exposure and HLA in healthy donors. Vbeta (60) and Jbeta (13) primers were used in the PCR. Only in-frame clones appear in the TCRdb table, and some are missing; sequencing was by immunoSEQ multiplex PCR. The sample consists of 200,000 to 250,000 clones, 70% to 90% of them appearing once. Germline lookup yields CDR1 SGHRS and CDR2 YFSETQ. CDR3 size: 15 residues. Trimming removed 4 bases from V and 4 bases from J, with 16 bases in between. Study results and caveats: With high specificity and sensitivity, the classifier reportedly diagnosed cytomegalovirus status. TCR beta sequences reportedly predicted most subjects' HLA-A and HLA-B alleles accurately. It was around 160 TCR beta chains that were listed as cytomegalovirus-associated.

This clone was observed a single time. Its antigen is unidentified. This clonotype was sampled from a girl aged 2 to 9 in good health and CMV-seronegative. The V call is TRBV5-1, the J call TRBJ2-3, with D possibly matching TRBD2 (6 bases). The sequenced sample was PBMCs. CDR3 bases: TGCGCCAGCAGCCAGGGACTGCTAGGAGCAGATACGCAGTATTTT. This gives the protein CASSQGLLGADTQYF. Filled out from reference TRBV5-1 and TRBJ2-3, the complete variable domain reads KAGVTQTPRYLIKTRGQQVTLSCSPISGHRSVSWYQQTPGQGLQFLFEYFSETQRNKGNFPGRFSGRQFSNSRSEMNVSTLELGDSALYLCASSQGLLGADTQYFGPGTRLTVL.